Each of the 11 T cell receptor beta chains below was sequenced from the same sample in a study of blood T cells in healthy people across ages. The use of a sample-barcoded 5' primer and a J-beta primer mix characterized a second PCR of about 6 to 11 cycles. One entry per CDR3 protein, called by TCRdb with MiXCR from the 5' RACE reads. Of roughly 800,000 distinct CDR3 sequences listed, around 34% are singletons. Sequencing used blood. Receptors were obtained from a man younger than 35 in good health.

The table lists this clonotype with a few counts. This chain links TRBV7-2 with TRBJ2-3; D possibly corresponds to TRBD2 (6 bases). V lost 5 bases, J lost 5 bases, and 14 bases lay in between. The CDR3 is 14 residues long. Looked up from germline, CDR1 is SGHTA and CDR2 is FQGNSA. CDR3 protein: CASSPRSGVDTQYF. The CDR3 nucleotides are TGTGCCAGCAGCCCGCGGTCGGGAGTAGATACGCAGTATTTT. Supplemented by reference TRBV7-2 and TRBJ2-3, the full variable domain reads GAGVSQSPSNKVTEKGKDVELRCDPISGHTALYWYRQSLGQGLEFLIYFQGNSAPDKSGLPSDRFSAERTGGSVSTLTIQRTQQEDSAVYLCASSPRSGVDTQYFGPGTRLTVL.

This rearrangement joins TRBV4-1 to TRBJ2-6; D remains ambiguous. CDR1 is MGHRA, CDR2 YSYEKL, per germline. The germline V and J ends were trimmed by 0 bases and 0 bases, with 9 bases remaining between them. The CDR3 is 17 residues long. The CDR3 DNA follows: TGCGCCAGCAGCCAAGAAGGGTCGTCCTCTGGGGCCAACGTCCTGACTTTC. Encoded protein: CASSQEGSSSGANVLTF.

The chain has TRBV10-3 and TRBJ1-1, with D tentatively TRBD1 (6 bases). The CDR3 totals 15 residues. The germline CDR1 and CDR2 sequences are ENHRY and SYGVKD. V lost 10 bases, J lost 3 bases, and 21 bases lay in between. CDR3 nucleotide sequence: TGTGCCACCTCCATCGGCCTACAGGGTGACACTGAAGCTTTCTTT. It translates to CATSIGLQGDTEAFF.

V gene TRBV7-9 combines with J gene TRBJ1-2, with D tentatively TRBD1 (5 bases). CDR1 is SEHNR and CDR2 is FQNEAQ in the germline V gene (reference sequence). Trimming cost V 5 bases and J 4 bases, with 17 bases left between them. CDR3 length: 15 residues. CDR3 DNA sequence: TGTGCCAGCAGCCCTCCCATGGGGCCTGGCTATGGCTACACCTTC. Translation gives CASSPPMGPGYGYTF. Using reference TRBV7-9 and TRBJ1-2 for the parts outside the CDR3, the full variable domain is DTGVSQNPRHKITKRGQNVTFRCDPISEHNRLYWYRQTLGQGPEFLTYFQNEAQLEKSRLLSDRFSAERPKGSFSTLEIQRTEQGDSAMYLCASSPPMGPGYGYTFGSGTRLTVV.

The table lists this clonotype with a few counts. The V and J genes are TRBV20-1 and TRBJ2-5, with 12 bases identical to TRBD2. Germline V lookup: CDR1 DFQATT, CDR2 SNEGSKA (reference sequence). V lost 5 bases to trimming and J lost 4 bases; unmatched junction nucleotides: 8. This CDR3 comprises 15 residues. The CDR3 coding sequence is TGCAGTGCTGGACTAGCGGGGTCTGTCGGAGAGACCCAGTACTTC. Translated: CSAGLAGSVGETQYF.

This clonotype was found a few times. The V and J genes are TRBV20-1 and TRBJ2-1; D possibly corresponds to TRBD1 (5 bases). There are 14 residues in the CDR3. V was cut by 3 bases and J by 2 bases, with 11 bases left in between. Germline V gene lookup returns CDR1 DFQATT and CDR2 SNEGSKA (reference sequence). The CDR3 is CSASRGAAYNEQFF. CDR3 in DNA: TGCAGTGCTAGTCGTGGGGCGGCCTACAATGAGCAGTTCTTC.

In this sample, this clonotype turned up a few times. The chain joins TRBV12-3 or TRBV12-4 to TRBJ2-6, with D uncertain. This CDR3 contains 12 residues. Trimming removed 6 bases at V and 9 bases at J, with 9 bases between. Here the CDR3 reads CASRYSGNVLTF. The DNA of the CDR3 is TGTGCCAGCAGATATTCGGGCAACGTCCTGACTTTC.

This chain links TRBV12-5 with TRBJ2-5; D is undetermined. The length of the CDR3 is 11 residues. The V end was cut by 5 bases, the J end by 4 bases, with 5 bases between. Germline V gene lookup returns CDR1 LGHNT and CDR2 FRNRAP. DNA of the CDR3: TGTGCTAGTGGTCTCGGAGAGACCCAGTACTTC. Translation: CASGLGETQYF.

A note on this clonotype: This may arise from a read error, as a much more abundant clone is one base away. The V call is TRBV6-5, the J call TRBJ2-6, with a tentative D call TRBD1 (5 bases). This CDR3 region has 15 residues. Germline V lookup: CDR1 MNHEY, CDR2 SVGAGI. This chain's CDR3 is CASSLLGSGASVLTF. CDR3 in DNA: TGTGCCAGCAGCCTCCTAGGCTCTGGGGCCAGCGTCCTGACTTTC.

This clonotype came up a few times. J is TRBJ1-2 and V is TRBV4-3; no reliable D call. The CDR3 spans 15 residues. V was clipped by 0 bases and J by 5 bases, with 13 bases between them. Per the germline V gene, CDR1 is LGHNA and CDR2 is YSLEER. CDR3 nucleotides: TGCGCCAGCAGCCAAGAAGGGAGGAACTCTTATGGCTACACCTTC. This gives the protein CASSQEGRNSYGYTF.

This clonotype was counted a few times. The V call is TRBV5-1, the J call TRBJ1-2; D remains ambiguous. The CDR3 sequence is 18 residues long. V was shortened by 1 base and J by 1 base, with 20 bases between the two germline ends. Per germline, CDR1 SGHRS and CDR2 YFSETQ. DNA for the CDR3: TGCGCCAGCAGCTTGCTCGTCAGTGGATTCCCCGTTAACTATGGCTACACCTTC. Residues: CASSLLVSGFPVNYGYTF.